Below are 10 T cell receptor beta chains sequenced from a single sample in a study of identical twins. One entry per CDR3 protein, called by TCRdb with MiXCR from the 5' RACE reads. Of 500,000 to 700,000 distinct CDR3 sequences detected, around 7.5% appear once; the ten largest clones hold 1.6%. These data also formed part of another study, on yellow fever vaccine responses in identical twins.

The sequencing sample was made of PBMCs. The receptors were sampled from a woman aged 18-29 years in good health.

This clonotype appeared a few times. This chain uses TRBV20-1 with TRBJ2-5; 10 nucleotides agree with TRBD1. CDR1 is DFQATT and CDR2 is SNEGSKA in the germline V gene (reference sequence). The CDR3 is made up of 14 amino acids. Trimming cost V 2 bases and J 5 bases; bases outside gene matches: 5. The CDR3 reads CSARSGTGDETQYF. In DNA form, the CDR3 reads TGCAGTGCTAGAAGCGGGACAGGGGACGAGACCCAGTACTTC.

In DNA, the CDR3 is TGTGCCAGCAGTGAGGGTGACGGCTACTCCTACGAGCAGTACTTC. This gives the protein CASSEGDGYSYEQYF. This chain connects TRBV2 to TRBJ2-7; the D is unclear. The germline gives CDR1 SNHLY, CDR2 FYNNEI. The CDR3 runs 15 residues. Trimming pared 3 bases from V and 0 bases from J, leaving 12 bases between. The full variable domain, in which reference TRBV2 and TRBJ2-7 provide the parts outside the CDR3, is EPEVTQTPSHQVTQMGQEVILRCVPISNHLYFYWYRQILGQKVEFLVSFYNNEISEKSEIFDDQFSVERPDGSNFTLKIRSTKLEDSAMYFCASSEGDGYSYEQYFGPGTRLTVT.

This clonotype was observed many times. The V and J genes are TRBV3-1 and TRBJ2-3, with D possibly TRBD1 on 5 matching bases. Looked up from germline, CDR1 is LGHDT and CDR2 is YNNKEL (reference sequence). The V end lost 1 base, the J end lost 2 bases, and 13 bases lay between the germline ends. CDR3 size: 16 residues. The CDR3, as DNA: TGTGCCAGCAGCCAAGTCTTGGGGCGCCCCACAGATACGCAGTATTTT. It specifies CASSQVLGRPTDTQYF.

A few counts support this clonotype. V usage is TRBV12-5 and J usage is TRBJ1-3, with 7 bases identical to TRBD1. The CDR3 consists of 16 residues. CDR1 and CDR2 (germline): LGHNT, FRNRAP. J was trimmed by 3 bases and V by 4 bases; bases with no gene match: 9. The CDR3 DNA is TGTGCTAGTGGTTCCCCAGGGGGGAAGCTTGGAAACACCATATATTTT. Its translation is CASGSPGGKLGNTIYF.

This clonotype was detected many times. This chain connects TRBV11-2 to TRBJ1-3, with 7 positions matching TRBD1. With 5 bases clipped from V and 3 bases from J, the junction kept 4 bases outside the gene matches. This CDR3 is built from 14 residues. Germline-derived CDR1 and CDR2 are SGHAT and FQNNGV. The CDR3 here is CASSKTGSGNTIYF. The DNA for the CDR3 is TGTGCCAGCAGCAAGACAGGGAGTGGAAACACCATATATTTT. Looking up the rest from reference TRBV11-2 and TRBJ1-3 gives the full variable domain: EAGVAQSPRYKIIEKRQSVAFWCNPISGHATLYWYQQILGQGPKLLIQFQNNGVVDDSQLPKDRFSAERLKGVDSTLKIQPAKLEDSAVYLCASSKTGSGNTIYFGEGSWLTVV.

A few counts support this clonotype. This sequence joins TRBV10-1 and TRBJ1-1; no definite D call. CDR1 and CDR2 from the germline V gene are WNHNN and SYGVQD (reference sequence). The CDR3 contains 12 residues. V was trimmed by 11 bases and J by 3 bases, leaving 13 bases between them. The CDR3 loop is CARRRMDTEAFF. CDR3 nucleotides: TGCGCCCGACGGCGTATGGACACTGAAGCTTTCTTT.

The sample holds many counts of this clonotype. The chain uses TRBV18 and TRBJ2-1; a weak D match, TRBD2 (6 bases). This CDR3 region has 13 residues. V lost 0 bases, J lost 6 bases, and 6 bases lay in between. Germline V gives CDR1 KGHSH, CDR2 LQKENI. In nucleotides, the CDR3 is TGTGCCAGCTCACCACCGGGGGGCAATGAGCAGTTCTTC. The encoded protein is CASSPPGGNEQFF.

This clonotype turned up a few times. The chain links TRBV10-3 to TRBJ2-1; D may be TRBD2 (6 bases). Germline loops: CDR1 ENHRY, CDR2 SYGVKD. The CDR3 sequence is 13 residues long. Trimming left V 4 bases short and J 8 bases short, with 12 bases between. This chain's CDR3 is CAISGDSRDEQFF. CDR3 nucleotides: TGTGCCATCAGTGGGGACTCCCGGGATGAGCAGTTCTTC.

This clonotype was counted between two and nine times. V usage is TRBV19 and J usage is TRBJ2-7; TRBD2 aligns across 11 bases. Germline lookup yields CDR1 LNHDA and CDR2 SQIVND (reference sequence). CDR3 length: 15 residues. The V gene end was trimmed by 6 bases and the J gene end by 1 base; junction bases not matched to a gene: 5. CDR3 DNA sequence: TGTGCCAGTAGACAACTAGCGGGAGCTTCCTACGAGCAGTACTTC. Its protein is CASRQLAGASYEQYF.

J is TRBJ2-2 and V is TRBV6-5; D is possibly TRBD1 or TRBD2 (5 bases each). Germline V gene data show CDR1 as MNHEY and CDR2 as SVGAGI. CDR3 length equals 17 residues. Trimming took 7 bases from V and 7 from J, leaving 25 bases between them. The CDR3 loop is CASIMVWQARDGGELFF. In nucleotides, the CDR3 is TGTGCCAGCATTATGGTCTGGCAGGCCCGGGACGGCGGGGAGCTGTTTTTT.